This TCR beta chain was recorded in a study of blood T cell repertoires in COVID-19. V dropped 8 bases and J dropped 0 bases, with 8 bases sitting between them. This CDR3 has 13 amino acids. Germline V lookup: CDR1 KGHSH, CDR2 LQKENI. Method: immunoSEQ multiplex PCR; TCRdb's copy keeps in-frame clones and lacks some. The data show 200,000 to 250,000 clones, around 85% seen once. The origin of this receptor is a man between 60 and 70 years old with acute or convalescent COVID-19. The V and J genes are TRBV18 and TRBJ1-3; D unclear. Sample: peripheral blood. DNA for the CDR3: TGTGCCAGCCGGTCCCCCTCTGGAAACACCATATATTTT. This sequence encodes CASRSPSGNTIYF.